This section outlines one T cell receptor beta chain sequence together with its context. Its antigen is still unknown. These data belong to a study of sequential checkpoint blockade in melanoma. Study as a whole: TCRbeta immunosequencing was performed on DNA from 91 pretreatment melanoma tumor samples. Twenty-two patients had tumor biopsies before treatment and at week 13. Study-wide findings and caveats: Mutational load did not correlate with tumor T-cell fraction or clonality.

Produced via immunoSEQ multiplex PCR; TCRdb's table is partial and in-frame only. Among about 5,700 clones listed, under 25% were seen once. CDR3 length equals 13 residues. Trimming removed 3 bases from V and 5 bases from J, with 10 bases in between. Per germline, CDR1 KGHSH and CDR2 LQKENI. As to treatment: randomized to nivolumab then ipilimumab (arm A) or the reverse (arm B). DNA-damaging chemotherapy had not been given to any patient beforehand. The chain has TRBV18 and TRBJ2-5, with D unresolved. This TCR was recovered from a human donor with melanoma. This sample comprised tumor tissue (inferred from file names), obtained from a patient given nivolumab and ipilimumab in sequence. The CDR3 region is CASSPIGSETQYF. CDR3 nucleotide sequence: TGTGCCAGCTCACCGATAGGTTCGGAGACCCAGTACTTC.